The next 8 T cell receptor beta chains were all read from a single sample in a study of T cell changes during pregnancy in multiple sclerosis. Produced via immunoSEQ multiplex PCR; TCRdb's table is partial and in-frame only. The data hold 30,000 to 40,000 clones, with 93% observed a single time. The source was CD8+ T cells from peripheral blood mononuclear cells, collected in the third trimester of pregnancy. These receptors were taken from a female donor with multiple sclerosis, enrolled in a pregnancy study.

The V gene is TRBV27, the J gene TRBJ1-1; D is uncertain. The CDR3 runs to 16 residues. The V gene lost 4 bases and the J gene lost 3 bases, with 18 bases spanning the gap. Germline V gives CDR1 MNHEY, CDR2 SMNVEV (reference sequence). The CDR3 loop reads CASSSLPMGEHTEAFF. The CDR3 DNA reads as TGTGCCAGCAGTTCACTCCCCATGGGCGAACACACTGAAGCTTTCTTT.

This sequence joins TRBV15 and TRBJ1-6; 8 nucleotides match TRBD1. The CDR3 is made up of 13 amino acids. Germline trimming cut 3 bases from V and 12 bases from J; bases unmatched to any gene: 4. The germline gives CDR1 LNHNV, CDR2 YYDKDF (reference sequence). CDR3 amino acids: CATSSTGGGPLHF. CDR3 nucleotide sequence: TGTGCCACCAGCAGTACAGGGGGTGGACCCCTCCACTTT.

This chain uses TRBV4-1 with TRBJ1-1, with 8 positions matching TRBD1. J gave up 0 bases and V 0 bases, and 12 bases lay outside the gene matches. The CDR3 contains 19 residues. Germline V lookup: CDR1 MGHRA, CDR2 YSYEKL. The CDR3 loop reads CASSQDPDRGDVMNTEAFF. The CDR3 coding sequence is TGCGCCAGCAGCCAAGATCCCGACAGGGGCGACGTAATGAACACTGAAGCTTTCTTT.

CDR3 region: CASSAQTGLNTEAFF. The CDR3 DNA follows: TGTGCCAGCAGCGCCCAGACAGGGCTGAACACTGAAGCTTTCTTT. The chain combines TRBV7-3 with TRBJ1-1; 7 bases are a match to TRBD1. Germline V gives CDR1 SGHTA, CDR2 FQGTGA. The ends lost 5 bases at V and 0 bases at J; junction bases unmatched: 6. The CDR3 length is 15 residues.

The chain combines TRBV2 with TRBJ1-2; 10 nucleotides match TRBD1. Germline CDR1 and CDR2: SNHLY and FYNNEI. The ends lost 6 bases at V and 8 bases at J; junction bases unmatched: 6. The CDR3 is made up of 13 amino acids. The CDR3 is CASRIGTGEGYTF. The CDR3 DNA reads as TGTGCCAGCAGGATTGGGACAGGGGAGGGCTACACCTTC.

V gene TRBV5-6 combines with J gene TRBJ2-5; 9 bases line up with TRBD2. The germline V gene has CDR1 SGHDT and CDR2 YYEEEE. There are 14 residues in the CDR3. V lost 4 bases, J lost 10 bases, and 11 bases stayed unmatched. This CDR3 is CASSPEAGGLGQYF. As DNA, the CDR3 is TGTGCCAGCAGCCCGGAAGCGGGGGGTTTGGGCCAGTACTTC.

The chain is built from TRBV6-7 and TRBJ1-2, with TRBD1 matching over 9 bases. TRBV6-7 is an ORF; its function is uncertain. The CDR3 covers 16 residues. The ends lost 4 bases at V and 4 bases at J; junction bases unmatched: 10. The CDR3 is CASSLPPGQGLYGYTF. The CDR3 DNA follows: TGTGCCAGCAGTTTACCACCGGGACAGGGCCTCTATGGCTACACCTTC.

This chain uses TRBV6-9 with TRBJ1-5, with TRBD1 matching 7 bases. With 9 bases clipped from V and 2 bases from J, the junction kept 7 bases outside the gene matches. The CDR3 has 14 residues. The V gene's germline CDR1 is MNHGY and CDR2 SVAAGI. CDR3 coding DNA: TGTGCCAGTTTCCGGGACAGATGCAATCAGCCCCAGCATTTT. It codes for CASFRDRCNQPQHF.